Below, 14 T cell receptor beta chains from the same sample are listed, as sequenced in a study of cytomegalovirus exposure and HLA in healthy donors. Primers for the PCR totalled 60 Vbeta and 13 Jbeta. Assay used: immunoSEQ multiplex PCR; TCRdb lists only in-frame clones, some missing. The data contain approximately 200,000 clones, about four fifths of them singletons. The sequencing sample was made of PBMCs. The receptors originated from a girl aged 10-17 years in good health and CMV-seropositive.

This chain links TRBV7-6 with TRBJ1-2; D is unclear. V dropped 5 bases and J dropped 3 bases, with 16 bases sitting between them. The CDR3 totals 15 residues. Germline CDR1 is SGHVS and CDR2 is FNYEAQ. The CDR3: CASSPYNGRDYGYTF. CDR3 sequence (DNA): TGTGCCAGCAGCCCTTATAATGGGAGGGACTATGGCTACACCTTC.

This chain links TRBV5-8 with TRBJ1-5, with D maybe TRBD1 (5 bases). CDR1 is SGHTS and CDR2 is YDEGEE in the germline V gene. V was clipped by 3 bases and J by 3 bases, with 13 bases between them. This CDR3 has 15 residues. CDR3 sequence reads: CASSWGGGLNQPQHF. The DNA for the CDR3 is TGTGCCAGCAGCTGGGGGGGAGGCCTCAATCAGCCCCAGCATTTT.

Regarding this clone: Other nucleotide sequences from this sample produce the same CDR3. The J gene is TRBJ2-5, the V gene TRBV2; TRBD1 matches at 9 bases. Germline trimming cut 2 bases from V and 5 bases from J; bases unmatched to any gene: 12. Germline CDR1 SNHLY, CDR2 FYNNEI. This CDR3 spans 17 amino acids. The CDR3 reads CASSETLGQGWIETQYF. The DNA of the CDR3 is TGTGCCAGCAGTGAAACCCTGGGACAGGGATGGATCGAGACCCAGTACTTC. The whole variable domain, remainder taken from reference TRBV2 and TRBJ2-5, is EPEVTQTPSHQVTQMGQEVILRCVPISNHLYFYWYRQILGQKVEFLVSFYNNEISEKSEIFDDQFSVERPDGSNFTLKIRSTKLEDSAMYFCASSETLGQGWIETQYFGPGTRLLVL.

The rearrangement links TRBV21-1 to TRBJ1-3. TRBV21-1 is a pseudogene locus. The CDR3 has 14 amino acids. The CDR3 region has the DNA TGTGCCAGCAGCAAAGAGCCTACTGGAAACACCATATATTTT. Its protein is CASSKEPTGNTIYF.

The chain joins TRBV4-1 to TRBJ2-5; 7 bases are shared with TRBD1. After removal of 0 bases from V and 4 bases from J, the junction contained 5 bases not matched to a gene. The length of the CDR3 is 15 residues. Germline V gene sequence: CDR1 MGHRA, CDR2 YSYEKL. This CDR3 is CASSQESTGSETQYF. CDR3 bases: TGCGCCAGCAGCCAAGAATCGACAGGGTCAGAGACCCAGTACTTC.

V is TRBV4-3 and J is TRBJ2-3; 7 positions match TRBD1. Germline CDR1 and CDR2: LGHNA and YSLEER. The CDR3 has 15 amino acids. With 1 base clipped from V and 6 bases from J, the junction kept 7 bases outside the gene matches. The CDR3 coding sequence is TGCGCCAGCAGCCAAGGACAGGGTAGTTCCGATACGCAGTATTTT. Protein sequence: CASSQGQGSSDTQYF.

The chain combines TRBV5-8 with TRBJ2-3; D is unclear. This CDR3 is built from 14 residues. V was trimmed by 4 bases and J by 0 bases, leaving 9 bases between them. From germline, CDR1 is SGHTS and CDR2 YDEGEE. The DNA of the CDR3 is TGTGCCAGCAGCCCCCCTCGGAGCACAGATACGCAGTATTTT. It specifies CASSPPRSTDTQYF.

This chain links TRBV5-6 with TRBJ2-3; unclear D gene. This CDR3 has 12 amino acids. V was clipped by 4 bases and J by 0 bases, with 3 bases between them. Germline lookup yields CDR1 SGHDT and CDR2 YYEEEE. The DNA of the CDR3 is TGTGCCAGCAGCCTCAGCACAGATACGCAGTATTTT. Translated: CASSLSTDTQYF.

To note about this clone: The same CDR3 also results from other DNA sequences found in this sample. The chain couples TRBV7-9 to TRBJ2-7; the D is unclear. V was cut by 1 base and J by 4 bases, with 5 bases left in between. Germline values: CDR1 SEHNR, CDR2 FQNEAQ (reference sequence). This CDR3 has 12 amino acids. DNA of the CDR3: TGTGCCAGCAGCTTAGGCGTTTACGAGCAGTACTTC. It translates to CASSLGVYEQYF.

In DNA, the CDR3 is TGTGCCAGCAGCTTTGGTACTGCCTACAATGAGCAGTTCTTC. This gives the protein CASSFGTAYNEQFF. V gene TRBV5-6 combines with J gene TRBJ2-1; D remains unclear. The CDR3 contains 14 residues. Trimming shortened V by 2 bases and J by 2 bases, and 8 bases separated the two germline ends. Germline V gives CDR1 SGHDT, CDR2 YYEEEE.

The chain joins TRBV9 to TRBJ2-1, with TRBD2 identical over 15 bases. After removal of 4 bases from V and 9 bases from J, the junction contained 5 bases not matched to a gene. Germline CDR1 SGDLS, CDR2 YYNGEE. This CDR3 spans 15 amino acids. CDR3 residues: CASSPGLAGGGEQFF. The CDR3 DNA is TGTGCCAGCAGCCCAGGACTAGCGGGGGGGGGTGAGCAGTTCTTC.

The V and J genes are TRBV7-9 and TRBJ2-1, with 7 bases aligning to TRBD2. This CDR3 has 17 residues. V gave up 4 bases and J gave up 4 bases; unmatched junction bases: 13. The germline V gene encodes CDR1 SEHNR and CDR2 FQNEAQ (reference sequence). CDR3 bases: TGTGCCAGCAGCTCTAGCCTCTCTAGCGGCAGGTACAATGAGCAGTTCTTC. Its protein is CASSSSLSSGRYNEQFF.

The V call is TRBV13, the J call TRBJ1-6; 8 bases are shared with TRBD1. The length of the CDR3 is 16 residues. Trimming cost V 1 base and J 8 bases; bases outside gene matches: 7. Per the germline V gene, CDR1 is PRHDT and CDR2 is FYEKMQ (reference sequence). Here the CDR3 reads CASSLVGTGWDSPLHF. Written as DNA, the CDR3 is TGTGCCAGCAGCTTAGTCGGGACAGGCTGGGATTCACCCCTCCACTTT.

CDR3 DNA: TGCGCCAGCACCCACTCCGGGACAGGGGGCGGCTACACCTTC. Residues: CASTHSGTGGGYTF. The chain is built from TRBV4-3 and TRBJ1-2; 12 bases agree with TRBD1. CDR1 LGHNA and CDR2 YSLEER come from the germline V gene. The CDR3 covers 14 residues. V shed 7 bases and J 8 bases; nucleotides not matched to a gene: 8.